The sequence of this T cell receptor (beta chain) was determined in a study of blood T cell repertoires in COVID-19. Study summary: PBMCs, B-cell-depleted T cells, or T cells provided the cDNA or gDNA that made up the material.

Sequenced by immunoSEQ multiplex PCR; TCRdb stores in-frame clones only, minus some. This sample carries 350,000 to 550,000 clones, about 85% of them seen once, and the ten largest clones take under 2%. V lost 7 bases and J lost 1, with 8 bases in between. Germline assignment: CDR1 GTSNPN and CDR2 SVGIG (reference sequence). This CDR3 has 12 residues. The sample comprised PBMCs or T cells enriched from blood (not recorded which). This TCR derives from a woman between 18 and 29 years old with acute COVID-19. The genes are TRBV30 and TRBJ2-4; tentative D call: TRBD1 (5 bases). The CDR3 nucleotides read TGTGCCTTCAGGGCGGCCAAAAACATTCAGTACTTC. Its translation: CAFRAAKNIQYF.